This T cell receptor beta chain was observed in a study of blood T cell repertoires in COVID-19. About the study: Whether acute or convalescent, the COVID-19 samples came from the United States, Italy and Spain. PBMCs, B-cell-depleted T cells, or T cells provided the cDNA or gDNA that made up the material.

V lost 2 bases to trimming and J lost 4 bases, with 11 bases between them. Germline V gene sequence: CDR1 KGHSH, CDR2 LQKENI. This CDR3 is 14 amino acids long. Original data processing: The authors estimated nucleated cell counts from reference gene primer amplification. Profiled with immunoSEQ multiplex PCR; TCRdb holds only in-frame clones, not every one. That table supplies the V and J calls and clone size; D and trimming were determined from the DNA. The sample includes about 23,000 clones, 65% to 90% of them seen just once. The rearrangement uses TRBV18 and TRBJ1-1; D unresolved. The sequenced material came from peripheral blood. The origin of this receptor is a man in his 70s with acute or convalescent COVID-19. The CDR3 DNA follows: TGTGCCAGCTCACCAGGCGGGCTAGGCACTGAAGCTTTCTTT. Residues: CASSPGGLGTEAFF.